Listed below are T cell receptor beta chains from one sample, sequenced in a study of blood T cell repertoires in COVID-19. Repertoires were generated with immunoSEQ multiplex PCR, while TCRdb's copy carries only in-frame clones and drops some. The sample carries 120,000 to 150,000 clones, 80% to 85% recorded once. The sequencing sample was made of peripheral blood. These receptors were collected from a human donor in a cohort sampled during active COVID-19. The CDR3 runs from the conserved cysteine through the conserved F or W. D genes are given only for firm matches. Expanded clones are given a class, and other clones once, few, many or no size at all.

j_call d_call clone_size v_call cdr3_aa cdr3_nt
TRBJ1-5 - - TRBV4-1 CASSLAGSPSNQPQHF TGCGCCAGCAGCCTAGCAGGGTCCCCTAGCAATCAGCCCCAGCATTTT
TRBJ2-7 - - TRBV4-3 CASSRDGGLAYEQYF TGCGCCAGCAGCCGAGACGGCGGTTTGGCCTACGAGCAGTACTTC
TRBJ1-1 TRBD1 - TRBV10-3 CAISHQDRGNTEAFF TGTGCCATCAGTCACCAGGACAGGGGGAACACTGAAGCTTTCTTT
TRBJ1-2 - once TRBV7-2 CASTTDGVGSGYTF TGTGCCAGCACCACCGACGGAGTTGGAAGTGGCTACACCTTC
TRBJ1-4 - - TRBV11-3 CASSLGPANEKLFF TGTGCCAGCAGCCTGGGGCCAGCTAATGAAAAACTGTTTTTT
TRBJ1-5 - - TRBV5-1 CASSFSSNQPQHF TGCGCCAGCAGCTTCAGTAGCAATCAGCCCCAGCATTTT
TRBJ1-4 TRBD1 - TRBV28 CASSSTGVVFRNEKLFF TGTGCCAGCAGTTCCACAGGGGTGGTCTTCCGGAATGAAAAACTGTTTTTT
TRBJ1-2 TRBD1 - TRBV28 CASREGGDYGYTF TGTGCCAGCAGGGAAGGGGGCGACTATGGCTACACCTTC
TRBJ2-7 - once TRBV9 CASSVGQVSYEQYF TGTGCCAGCAGCGTAGGACAGGTCTCCTACGAGCAGTACTTC
TRBJ1-5 TRBD1 - TRBV18 CASSPARGESQPQHF TGTGCCAGCTCACCAGCCAGGGGGGAGAGTCAGCCCCAGCATTTT
TRBJ1-2 - - TRBV6-6 CATSGSSNYGYTF TGTGCCACCTCGGGTTCGAGTAACTATGGCTACACCTTC
TRBJ1-2 - - TRBV28 CASSLGGDPFYTYGYTF TGTGCCAGCAGCCTAGGGGGAGACCCCTTCTATACCTATGGCTACACCTTC
TRBJ2-3 TRBD1 few TRBV5-4 CASSLAPTGDGTDTQYF TGTGCCAGCAGCTTGGCTCCCACAGGGGACGGCACAGATACGCAGTATTTT
TRBJ2-3 - - TRBV5-6 CASSLGGDTQYF TGTGCCAGCAGCCTCGGGGGAGATACGCAGTATTTT
TRBJ1-1 - - TRBV6-5 CASSHQGNTEAFF TGTGCCAGCAGCCACCAGGGAAACACTGAAGCTTTCTTT
TRBJ2-7 TRBD1 - TRBV28 CASSVTGSKTYEQYF TGTGCCAGCAGTGTGACAGGGTCCAAAACCTACGAGCAGTACTTC
TRBJ2-1 - - TRBV5-4 CASSLQDRNHEQFF TGTGCCAGCAGCTTACAGGACAGAAATCATGAGCAGTTCTTC
TRBJ1-5 TRBD1 - TRBV3-1/TRBV3-2 CASSQGQGVGKPQHF TGTGCCAGCAGCCAAGGACAGGGTGTGGGGAAGCCCCAGCATTTT
TRBJ2-2 - - TRBV14 CASSQFGGDTGELFF TGTGCCAGCAGCCAATTTGGGGGCGACACCGGGGAGCTGTTTTTT
TRBJ1-4 TRBD1 - TRBV5-8 CASRPLQGASEKLFF TGTGCCAGCAGACCATTACAGGGGGCGTCGGAAAAACTGTTTTTT
TRBJ1-2 - - TRBV9 CASSVGFGRTGVYGYTF TGTGCCAGCAGCGTAGGGTTTGGCAGGACGGGAGTCTATGGCTACACCTTC
TRBJ2-3 - - TRBV11-2 CASSLERLTDTQYF TGTGCCAGCAGCTTAGAGAGGCTCACAGATACGCAGTATTTT
TRBJ2-4 - - TRBV7-3 CASSLSAGNIQYF TGTGCCAGCAGCTTATCCGCGGGAAACATTCAGTACTTC
TRBJ2-2 - - TRBV5-6 CASSLGPGLNTGELFF TGTGCCAGCAGCTTGGGACCGGGACTCAACACCGGGGAGCTGTTTTTT
TRBJ1-2 TRBD1 - TRBV6-5 CASCDRVSGYTF TGTGCCAGCTGCGACAGGGTGTCCGGCTACACCTTC
TRBJ1-1 - - TRBV7-8 CASSPRTETEAFF TGTGCCAGCAGCCCGAGGACAGAAACTGAAGCTTTCTTT
TRBJ2-1 TRBD2 - TRBV7-9 CASSFSGGAYNEQFF TGTGCCAGCAGCTTTAGCGGGGGGGCTTACAATGAGCAGTTCTTC
TRBJ1-1 - - TRBV3-1/TRBV3-2 CASSQVNRIHTNTEAFF TGTGCCAGCAGCCAAGTTAACAGAATACATACGAACACTGAAGCTTTCTTT
TRBJ1-2 - - TRBV4-1 CASSRLIGPTEGGYTF TGCGCCAGCAGCCGTTTAATCGGGCCAACGGAGGGTGGCTACACCTTC
TRBJ2-2 TRBD1 - TRBV27 CASRGTGTNTGELFF TGTGCCAGCAGAGGGACAGGAACGAACACCGGGGAGCTGTTTTTT
TRBJ1-6 - once TRBV10-1 CASSERRGNSPLHF TGCGCCAGCAGTGAAAGGCGGGGTAATTCACCCCTCCACTTT
TRBJ1-2 - - TRBV29-1 CSASARGDYGYTF TGCAGCGCATCTGCCCGAGGTGACTATGGCTACACCTTC
TRBJ2-1 TRBD2 - TRBV18 CASSPLGLAGEGEQFF TGTGCCAGCTCACCGTTGGGACTAGCGGGTGAGGGGGAGCAGTTCTTC
TRBJ1-5 - - TRBV2 CASSEVRTRSNQPQHF TGTGCCAGCAGTGAAGTCCGGACAAGGTCCAATCAGCCCCAGCATTTT
TRBJ2-1 TRBD2 - TRBV5-4 CAISPGGFNEQFF TGTGCCATTTCACCGGGGGGATTCAATGAGCAGTTCTTC
TRBJ1-1 - - TRBV5-4 CASSPGLQYDTEAFF TGTGCCAGCAGCCCCGGACTGCAGTATGACACTGAAGCTTTCTTT
TRBJ2-6 TRBD1 - TRBV5-1 CASSWTGQGLSGANVLTF TGCGCCAGCAGCTGGACGGGACAGGGACTTTCTGGGGCCAACGTCCTGACTTTC
TRBJ1-2 - - TRBV3-1/TRBV3-2 CASSQTPRIRYGYTF TGTGCCAGCAGCCAAACCCCCAGGATTAGATATGGCTACACCTTC
TRBJ1-3 - - TRBV6-5 CASSYAKGTGNTIYF TGTGCCAGCAGTTACGCTAAGGGGACTGGAAACACCATATATTTT
TRBJ1-2 - - TRBV2 CASSDSNYGYTF TGTGCCAGCAGTGATTCCAATTATGGCTACACCTTC
TRBJ1-6 - - TRBV25-1 CASSEGHGGDRSPLHF TGTGCCAGCAGTGAAGGACATGGTGGGGATCGCTCACCCCTCCACTTT
TRBJ2-3 - - TRBV2 CATTRDFRTDTQYF TGTGCCACCACTAGGGACTTCCGCACAGATACGCAGTATTTT
TRBJ2-7 - - TRBV5-1 CASSSEGRNEQYF TGCGCCAGCAGCTCGGAGGGGCGTAACGAGCAGTACTTC
TRBJ1-1 TRBD1 - TRBV10-2 CASSGTGPEAFF TGCGCCAGCAGTGGGACAGGGCCTGAAGCTTTCTTT
TRBJ2-1 - - TRBV15 CATSRNREGINEQFF TGTGCCACCAGCAGAAACAGGGAGGGTATCAATGAGCAGTTCTTC
TRBJ1-6 TRBD1 - TRBV7-9 CASSSHPGRGPGHNSPLHF TGTGCCAGCAGCTCCCACCCCGGGAGGGGGCCAGGACATAATTCACCCCTCCACTTT
TRBJ2-3 - - TRBV18 CASSLSGGPDTQYF TGTGCCAGCTCACTGTCCGGGGGGCCAGATACGCAGTATTTT
TRBJ1-2 - - TRBV4-1 CASSQDGGAWGYTF TGCGCCAGCAGCCAAGATGGGGGGGCGTGGGGCTACACCTTC
TRBJ2-1 TRBD1 - TRBV29-1 CSVGQGSSYNEQFF TGCAGCGTTGGACAGGGGAGCTCCTACAATGAGCAGTTCTTC
TRBJ2-1 TRBD2 - TRBV11-2 CASSFSTGRTSGLNEQFF TGTGCCAGCAGCTTCAGTACAGGGCGGACTAGCGGCCTTAATGAGCAGTTCTTC
TRBJ1-1 TRBD1 - TRBV3-1/TRBV3-2 CASSRWTGTEAFF TGTGCCAGCAGCCGTTGGACAGGGACGGAAGCTTTCTTT
TRBJ1-1 - - TRBV5-5 CASMAQLNTEAFF TGTGCCAGCATGGCACAGTTGAACACTGAAGCTTTCTTT
TRBJ1-3 - - TRBV6-5 CASSYWPPSGNTIYF TGTGCCAGCAGTTACTGGCCCCCCTCTGGAAACACCATATATTTT
TRBJ2-5 TRBD2 - TRBV28 CASSLGLAVRETQYF TGTGCCAGCAGTCTTGGACTAGCGGTTAGAGAGACCCAGTACTTC
TRBJ2-2 TRBD2 - TRBV11-2 CASSLTSGGAAGELFF TGTGCCAGCAGCCTAACTAGCGGGGGGGCCGCTGGGGAGCTGTTTTTT
TRBJ1-2 TRBD1 - TRBV3-1/TRBV3-2 CASSPGQVVYGYTF TGTGCCAGCAGCCCGGGACAGGTCGTCTATGGCTACACCTTC